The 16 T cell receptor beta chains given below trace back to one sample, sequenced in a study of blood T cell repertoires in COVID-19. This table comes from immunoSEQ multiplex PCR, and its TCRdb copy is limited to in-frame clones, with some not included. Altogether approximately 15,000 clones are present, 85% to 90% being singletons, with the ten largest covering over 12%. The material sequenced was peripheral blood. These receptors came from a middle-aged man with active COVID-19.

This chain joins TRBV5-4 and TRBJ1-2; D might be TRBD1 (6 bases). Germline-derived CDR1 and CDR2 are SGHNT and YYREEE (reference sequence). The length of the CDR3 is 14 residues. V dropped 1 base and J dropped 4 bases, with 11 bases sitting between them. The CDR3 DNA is TGTGCCAGCAGCTTGCGGGGACAAATCTATGGCTACACCTTC. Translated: CASSLRGQIYGYTF.

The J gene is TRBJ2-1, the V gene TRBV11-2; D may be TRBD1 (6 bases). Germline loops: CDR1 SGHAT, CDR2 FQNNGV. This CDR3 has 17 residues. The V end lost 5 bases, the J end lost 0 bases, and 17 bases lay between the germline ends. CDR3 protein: CASSTFRGRTSYNEQFF. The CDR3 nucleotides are TGTGCCAGCAGCACCTTCAGGGGACGGACCTCCTACAATGAGCAGTTCTTC.

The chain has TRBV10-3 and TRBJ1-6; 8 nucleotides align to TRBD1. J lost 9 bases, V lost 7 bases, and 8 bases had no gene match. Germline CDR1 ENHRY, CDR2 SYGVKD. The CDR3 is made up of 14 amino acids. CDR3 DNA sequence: TGTGCCATCAATTCAGGGGGCGAGGGTTCACCCCTCCACTTT. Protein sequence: CAINSGGEGSPLHF.

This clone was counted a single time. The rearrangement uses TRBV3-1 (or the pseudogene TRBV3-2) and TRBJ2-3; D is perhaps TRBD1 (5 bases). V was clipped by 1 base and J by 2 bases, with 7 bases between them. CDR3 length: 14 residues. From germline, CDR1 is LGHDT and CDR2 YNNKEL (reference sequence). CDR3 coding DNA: TGTGCCAGCAGCCAAGGACAGTTCACAGATACGCAGTATTTT. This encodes CASSQGQFTDTQYF.

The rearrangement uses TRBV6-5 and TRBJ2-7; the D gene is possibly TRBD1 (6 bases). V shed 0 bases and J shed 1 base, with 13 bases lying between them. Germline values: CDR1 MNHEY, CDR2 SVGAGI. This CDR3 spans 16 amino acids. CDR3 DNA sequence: TGTGCCAGCAGTTACTCGTACGGAACAGGGTCCTACGAGCAGTACTTC. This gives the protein CASSYSYGTGSYEQYF.

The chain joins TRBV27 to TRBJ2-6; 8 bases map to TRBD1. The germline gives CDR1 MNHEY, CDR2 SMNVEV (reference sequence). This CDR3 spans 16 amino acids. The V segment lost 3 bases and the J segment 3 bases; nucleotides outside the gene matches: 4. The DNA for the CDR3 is TGTGCCAGCAGTTTTTCAGGGGGCGGTGGGGCCAACGTCCTGACTTTC. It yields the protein CASSFSGGGGANVLTF.

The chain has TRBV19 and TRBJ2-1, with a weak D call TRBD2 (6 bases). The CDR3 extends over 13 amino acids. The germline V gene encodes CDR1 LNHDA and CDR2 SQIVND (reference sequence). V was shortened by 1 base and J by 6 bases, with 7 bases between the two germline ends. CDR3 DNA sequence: TGTGCCAGTAGTATAGGGAGGGGCAATGAGCAGTTCTTC. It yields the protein CASSIGRGNEQFF. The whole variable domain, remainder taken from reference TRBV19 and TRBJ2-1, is DGGITQSPKYLFRKEGQNVTLSCEQNLNHDAMYWYRQDPGQGLRLIYYSQIVNDFQKGDIAEGYSVSREKKESFPLTVTSAQKNPTAFYLCASSIGRGNEQFFGPGTRLTVL.

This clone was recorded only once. For the CDR3, the DNA is TGTGCCACCAGTGATTTATTAAGCGGGAATGAGCAGTTCTTC. This sequence encodes CATSDLLSGNEQFF. The chain carries TRBV24-1 and TRBJ2-1, with a tentative D call TRBD2 (6 bases). The germline gives CDR1 KGHDR, CDR2 SFDVKD. Trimming shortened V by 1 base and J by 7 bases, and 10 bases separated the two germline ends. This CDR3 comprises 14 residues.

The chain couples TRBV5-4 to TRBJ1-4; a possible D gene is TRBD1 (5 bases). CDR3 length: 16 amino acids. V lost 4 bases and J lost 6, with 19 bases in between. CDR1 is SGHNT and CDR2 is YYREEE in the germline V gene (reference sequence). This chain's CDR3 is CASSLRGSGQDEKLFF. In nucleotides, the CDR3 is TGTGCCAGCAGCCTCCGGGGGTCGGGGCAGGATGAAAAACTGTTTTTT.

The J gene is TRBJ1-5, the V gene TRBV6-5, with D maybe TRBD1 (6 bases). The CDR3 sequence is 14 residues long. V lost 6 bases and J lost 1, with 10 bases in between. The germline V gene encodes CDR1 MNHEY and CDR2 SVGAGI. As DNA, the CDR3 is TGTGCCAGCAGGTCAGACAGGAGCAATCAGCCCCAGCATTTT. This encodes CASRSDRSNQPQHF.

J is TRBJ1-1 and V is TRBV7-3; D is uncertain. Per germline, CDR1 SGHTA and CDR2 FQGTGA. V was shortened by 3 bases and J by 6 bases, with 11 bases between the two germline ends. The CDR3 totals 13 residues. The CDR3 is CASSFGFSSEAFF. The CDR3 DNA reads TGTGCCAGCAGCTTTGGTTTTAGCTCTGAAGCTTTCTTT.

The CDR3 DNA follows: TGTGCCAGCAGAAGGACTAGCGGGAGTTCTTACAATGAGCAGTTCTTC. It is translated as CASRRTSGSSYNEQFF. The chain links TRBV3-1 (or the pseudogene TRBV3-2) to TRBJ2-1; 13 positions agree with TRBD2. There are 16 residues in the CDR3. From germline, CDR1 is LGHDT and CDR2 YNNKEL (reference sequence). With V trimmed by 6 bases and J by 4 bases, 6 bases remained unmatched.

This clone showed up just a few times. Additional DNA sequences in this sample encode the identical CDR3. This CDR3 is CASSQDPRDTQYF. The DNA for the CDR3 is TGTGCCAGCAGCCAAGATCCGAGGGATACGCAGTATTTT. The chain has TRBV4-2 and TRBJ2-3; D ambiguous. V lost 0 bases to trimming and J lost 6 bases, with 7 bases between them. In germline, CDR1 is LGHNA, CDR2 YNFKEQ. The CDR3 is 13 amino acids.

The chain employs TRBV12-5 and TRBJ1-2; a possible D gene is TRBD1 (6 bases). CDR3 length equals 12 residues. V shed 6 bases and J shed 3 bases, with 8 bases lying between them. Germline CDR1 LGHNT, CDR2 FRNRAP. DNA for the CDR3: TGTGCTAGTGGGGGGGCGGACTATGGCTACACCTTC. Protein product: CASGGADYGYTF.

The CDR3 DNA sequence: TGCGCCAGCAGCTCGGAGACAGATACGCAGTATTTT. Residues: CASSSETDTQYF. The rearrangement uses TRBV5-1 and TRBJ2-3; D not certain. The CDR3 sequence is 12 residues long. The germline V and J ends were trimmed by 3 bases and 3 bases, with 5 bases remaining between them. Looked up from germline, CDR1 is SGHRS and CDR2 is YFSETQ.

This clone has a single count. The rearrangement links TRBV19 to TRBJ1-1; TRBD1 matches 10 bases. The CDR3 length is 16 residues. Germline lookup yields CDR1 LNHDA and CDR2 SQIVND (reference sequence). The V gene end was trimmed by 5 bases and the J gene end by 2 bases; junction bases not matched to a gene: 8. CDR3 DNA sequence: TGTGCCAGTAGTTCCTACCGGGACAGGGGAAACACTGAAGCTTTCTTT. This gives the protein CASSSYRDRGNTEAFF.